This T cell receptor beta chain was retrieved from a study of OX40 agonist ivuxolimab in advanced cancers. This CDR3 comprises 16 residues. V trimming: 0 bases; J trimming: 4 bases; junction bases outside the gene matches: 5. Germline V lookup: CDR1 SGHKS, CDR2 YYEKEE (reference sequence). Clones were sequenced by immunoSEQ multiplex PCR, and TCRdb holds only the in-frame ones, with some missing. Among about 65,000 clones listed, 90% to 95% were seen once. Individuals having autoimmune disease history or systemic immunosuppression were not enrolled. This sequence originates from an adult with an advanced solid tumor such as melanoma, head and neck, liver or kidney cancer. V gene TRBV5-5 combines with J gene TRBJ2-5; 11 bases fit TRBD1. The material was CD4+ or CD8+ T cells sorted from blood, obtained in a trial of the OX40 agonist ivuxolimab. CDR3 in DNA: TGTGCCAGCAGCTTGGTTGGACAGGGGGCGAGAGAGACCCAGTACTTC. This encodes CASSLVGQGARETQYF.